These T cell receptor beta chains were read from a single sample in a study of CD8+ T cells in alopecia areata. Clones were read by immunoSEQ multiplex PCR, and TCRdb kept only the in-frame ones, dropping some. The table shows some 220,000 clones, with 50% to 60% occurring only once. The input for sequencing was CD4+ T cells sorted from blood, taken at week 4, from a patient treated with tofacitinib. Receptors originate from a human donor with alopecia areata. The CDR3 runs from the conserved cysteine through the conserved F or W. D genes are given only for firm matches. Clone sizes are given selectively: once, few, many, or a class where the clone is expanded.

D	J	V	size	DNA	CDR3
.	TRBJ1-1	TRBV10-3	.	TGTGCCACACAGGGTGGGAGCACTGAAGCTTTCTTT	CATQGGSTEAFF
.	TRBJ2-7	TRBV27	.	TGTGCCAGCAGTTTGGGCGGACCATACGAGCAGTACTTC	CASSLGGPYEQYF
TRBD1	TRBJ1-1	TRBV7-2	.	TGTGCCAGCAGCCGACAGGGGCCGAACACTGAAGCTTTCTTT	CASSRQGPNTEAFF
TRBD1	TRBJ1-2	TRBV29-1	.	TGCAGCGTTAAGGGGACAGGCCTCTATGGCTACACCTTC	CSVKGTGLYGYTF
TRBD1	TRBJ2-7	TRBV27	.	TGTGCCAGCAGTTGGCAGGGGGAGTACGAGCAGTACTTC	CASSWQGEYEQYF
.	TRBJ2-3	TRBV29-1	.	TGCAGCGTTGAAGATGGCTCGGGATTGAGCACAGATACGCAGTATTTT	CSVEDGSGLSTDTQYF
TRBD2	TRBJ2-7	TRBV4-3	.	TGCGCCAGCAGCCGGTCTAGCGGCTCCTACGAGCAGTACTTC	CASSRSSGSYEQYF
TRBD1	TRBJ2-7	TRBV5-1	.	TGCGCCAGCAGCCCAGGACAGGGATTCGACGAGCAGTACTTC	CASSPGQGFDEQYF
.	TRBJ1-2	TRBV4-3	.	TGCGCCAGCAGCCAAGAAGCAGGGTATGGCTACACCTTC	CASSQEAGYGYTF
.	TRBJ1-2	TRBV5-1	.	TGCGCCAGCAGCTTGGACCACTCTAACTATGGCTACACCTTC	CASSLDHSNYGYTF
.	TRBJ2-1	TRBV5-1	.	TGCGCCAGCAGCTTGGCCCCCACCAATGAGCAGTTCTTC	CASSLAPTNEQFF
.	TRBJ2-4	TRBV30	.	TGTGCCTGGACTCCCCGGGGGACCAAAAACATTCAGTACTTC	CAWTPRGTKNIQYF
.	TRBJ1-6	TRBV9	.	TGTGCCAGCAGCGTAGATCCAGGGGCTTCTAATTCACCCCTCCACTTT	CASSVDPGASNSPLHF
TRBD2	TRBJ2-1	TRBV5-1	.	TGCGCCAGCAGGGTAGCGGGGGCGACTTACAATGAGCAGTTCTTC	CASRVAGATYNEQFF
.	TRBJ2-1	TRBV25-1	once	TGTGCCAGCAGTCTTTCGGGACGGCACAATGAGCAGTTCTTC	CASSLSGRHNEQFF
.	TRBJ1-1	TRBV7-9	.	TGTGCCAGCAGCTTAGGGGACGGATATGAAGCTTTCTTT	CASSLGDGYEAFF
.	TRBJ1-2	TRBV30	.	TGTGCCTGGAGTGCCCTAGGGGCCTATGGCTACACCTTC	CAWSALGAYGYTF
.	TRBJ2-7	TRBV15	few	TGTGCCACCAGCAGAGATCAGGCAGAACGCGAGCAGTACTTC	CATSRDQAEREQYF
.	TRBJ2-5	TRBV4-1	.	TGCGCCAGCACCGGCCGAGTTGGAGAGACCCAGTACTTC	CASTGRVGETQYF
.	TRBJ2-1	TRBV29-1	.	TGCAGCGGACTAGTCTCCTACAATGAGCAGTTCTTC	CSGLVSYNEQFF
.	TRBJ2-7	TRBV4-3	.	TGCGCCAGCAGCCGGTCATCGGAGAGCTACGAGCAGTACTTC	CASSRSSESYEQYF
.	TRBJ1-5	TRBV29-1	few	TGCAGCATAGGACAAGGCAATCAGCCCCAGCATTTT	CSIGQGNQPQHF
.	TRBJ2-7	TRBV29-1	.	TGCAGCGTTATACGAGGGGTTGGCTCCTACGAGCAGTACTTC	CSVIRGVGSYEQYF
.	TRBJ2-6	TRBV5-1	.	TGCGCCAGCAGCTTGGGACACCGAAACTCTGGGGCCAACGTCCTGACTTTC	CASSLGHRNSGANVLTF
.	TRBJ2-7	TRBV4-1	.	TGCGCCAGCAGCCAAGTCCCACATGACGAGCAGTACTTC	CASSQVPHDEQYF
.	TRBJ2-3	TRBV7-2	.	TGTGCCAGCAGCTTAGTAAGGGGGGGCACAGATACGCAGTATTTT	CASSLVRGGTDTQYF
TRBD1	TRBJ2-7	TRBV5-1	once	TGCGCCAGCAGGCAGGACAGGCTTCAGTACTTC	CASRQDRLQYF
.	TRBJ1-2	TRBV30	.	TGTGCCTGGAGAAGCGGGGGCGGATTCTACACCTTC	CAWRSGGGFYTF
.	TRBJ1-1	TRBV4-3	.	TGCGCCAGCAGCCAAGAAGGTCGGGACACTGAAGCTTTCTTT	CASSQEGRDTEAFF
TRBD1	TRBJ1-1	TRBV29-1	.	TGCAGCGCTCTGACAGGGGGCGCGAACACTGAAGCTTTCTTT	CSALTGGANTEAFF
.	TRBJ2-2	TRBV29-1	.	TGCAGCGTGGACACAGCGAACACCGGGGAGCTGTTTTTT	CSVDTANTGELFF